This T cell receptor (beta chain) appears in the sequencing data of a study of blood T cell repertoires in COVID-19. Study in general: There were acute and convalescent COVID-19 samples, and they came from the United States, Italy and Spain. Nucleic acid was either cDNA or gDNA, and it came from T cells, B-cell-depleted T cells, or PBMCs.

Repertoires were generated with immunoSEQ multiplex PCR, while TCRdb's copy carries only in-frame clones and drops some. The data contain about 58,000 clones, about 79% of them singletons. The CDR3 totals 15 residues. Germline trimming cut 6 bases from V and 2 bases from J; bases unmatched to any gene: 9. The germline V gene encodes CDR1 SEHNR and CDR2 FQNEAQ (reference sequence). The sample holds one count of this clone. The receptor's source is a human donor in a cohort sampled during active COVID-19. Sequenced: peripheral blood. V and J are TRBV7-9 and TRBJ1-1; 7 nucleotides align to TRBD1. DNA of the CDR3: TGTGCCAGCAGTCTAGTACAGGGGATCAACACTGAAGCTTTCTTT. Its translation is CASSLVQGINTEAFF.